Listed below are T cell receptor beta chains from one sample, sequenced in a study of OX40 agonist ivuxolimab in advanced cancers. Generated by immunoSEQ multiplex PCR, the TCRdb table keeps only in-frame clones and is missing some. The sample has 70,000 or so clones; around four fifths are singletons. The starting material was CD4+ or CD8+ T cells sorted from blood, obtained in a trial of the OX40 agonist ivuxolimab. These TCRs come from an adult with an advanced solid tumor such as melanoma, head and neck, liver or kidney cancer. CDR3s include the opening cysteine and the closing phenylalanine or tryptophan. Each record gives: V gene, D gene, J gene, CDR3 protein. The D gene is left open where the match is weak.

TRBV4-1	-	TRBJ2-7	CASSSPGTREQYF
TRBV10-3	TRBD1	TRBJ2-2	CAITPGTGGAGELFF
TRBV6-1	TRBD2	TRBJ2-3	CASRLAGGSDTQYF
TRBV30	-	TRBJ1-2	CAWSVRRGYTF
TRBV5-1	-	TRBJ1-2	CASSLGGGYGYTF
TRBV9	-	TRBJ1-6	CASSVKGVGSPLHF
TRBV29-1	-	TRBJ1-1	CSVDNSGDEAFF
TRBV5-4	TRBD2	TRBJ2-1	CASSLVAGGQNEQFF
TRBV5-5	-	TRBJ1-5	CASSLVSGVVQPQHF
TRBV28	-	TRBJ1-1	CATAFNRNTEAFF
TRBV19	TRBD1	TRBJ2-4	CASNPGQGKYLGIQYF
TRBV4-1	-	TRBJ1-2	CASSPQVANYGYTF
TRBV9	-	TRBJ1-3	CASSAALGNTIYF
TRBV5-1	-	TRBJ2-7	CASHNSRSYEQYF
TRBV12-5	TRBD2	TRBJ2-1	CASGLVPTAAGGPNEQFF
TRBV29-1	-	TRBJ2-2	CSVGGGGRLGSGELFF
TRBV14	TRBD2	TRBJ2-3	CASSARLGLAGMNTQYF
TRBV18	TRBD1	TRBJ1-3	CASSPIMGQAKGNTIYF
TRBV10-3	-	TRBJ2-3	CASKEGLSTDTQYF
TRBV7-2	TRBD2	TRBJ2-4	CASSPHSGSVAKNIQYF
TRBV5-1	-	TRBJ2-2	CASSLWGTGELFF
TRBV5-1	-	TRBJ1-6	CASSLRSQGSIPYNSPLHF
TRBV27	TRBD1	TRBJ1-2	CASSPQGLGGYTF
TRBV29-1	TRBD2	TRBJ2-3	CSVVRAGVGTDTQYF
TRBV7-9	-	TRBJ2-1	CASSLQGLYVLEQFF
TRBV2	-	TRBJ2-7	CASSDRYEQYF
TRBV5-1	-	TRBJ1-1	CASSLGQIRVDAFF
TRBV19	TRBD2	TRBJ2-1	CASSPAGTTTIEQFF
TRBV7-6	-	TRBJ2-2	CASSLEVGTGELFF